This is a list of T cell receptor beta chains from one sample in a study of CD8+CD57+ T cells in acquired aplastic anemia. Using its own MiXCR run on the reads, TCRdb lists one record per CDR3 protein. The repertoire holds about 110,000 distinct CDR3 sequences, approximately 49% seen once, with approximately 32% in the top ten. The sequencing input was sorted CD4+, CD8+, or CD8+CD57+ T cells (not recorded which) from PBMCs. The receptors originated from a human donor in good health, serving as a control. The CDR3 runs from the conserved cysteine through the conserved F or W. The D gene is left open where the match is weak. Clone size is shown for a subset of rows, as once, few, many or a class of expanded clone.

abundance	v_gene	d_gene	j_gene	CDR3aa	CDR3nt
.	TRBV20-1	.	TRBJ1-1	CSAREGGGEAFF	TGCAGTGCTAGGGAAGGCGGGGGTGAAGCTTTCTTT
many	TRBV12-3/TRBV12-4	.	TRBJ2-7	CASSLGGDTPYEQYF	TGTGCCAGCAGTTTAGGTGGGGACACCCCCTACGAGCAGTACTTC
.	TRBV10-3	TRBD1	TRBJ1-1	CASRRDSNTEAFF	TGTGCCAGCAGGCGGGACAGCAACACTGAAGCTTTCTTT
many	TRBV5-5	.	TRBJ2-3	CASSPSASSTDTQYF	TGTGCCAGCAGCCCTAGCGCCTCTAGCACAGATACGCAGTATTTT
.	TRBV25-1	TRBD2	TRBJ2-1	CASSHSGGGANEQFF	TGTGCCAGCAGCCATAGCGGGGGGGGGGCGAATGAGCAGTTCTTC
many	TRBV11-2	.	TRBJ2-3	CASSLVSVHRTDTQYF	TGTGCCAGCAGCTTAGTTTCAGTACATCGCACAGATACGCAGTATTTT
once	TRBV4-1	.	TRBJ1-4	CASSQAYEKLFF	TGCGCCAGCAGCCAAGCGTACGAAAAACTGTTTTTT
.	TRBV25-1	TRBD2	TRBJ2-1	CAGSGGGYNEQFF	TGTGCCGGCAGTGGGGGGGGTTACAATGAGCAGTTCTTC
many	TRBV19	.	TRBJ2-7	CATQTKTGSYEQYF	TGTGCCACCCAGACTAAGACCGGCTCCTACGAGCAGTACTTC
many	TRBV12-3/TRBV12-4	TRBD2	TRBJ2-3	CASRRSGESTDTQYF	TGTGCCAGCAGACGGAGCGGGGAAAGCACAGATACGCAGTATTTT
many	TRBV19	.	TRBJ2-3	CASSISPGRPNTQYF	TGTGCCAGTAGTATATCCCCAGGGAGGCCGAATACGCAGTATTTT
.	TRBV15	.	TRBJ1-6	CATSSSSTWTSPLHF	TGTGCCACCAGCAGTTCGTCGACCTGGACTTCACCCCTCCACTTT
.	TRBV2	.	TRBJ1-5	CASIGNQPQHF	TGTGCCAGCATTGGCAATCAGCCCCAGCATTTT
many	TRBV4-1	.	TRBJ2-7	CASSQEGESSYEQYF	TGCGCCAGCAGCCAAGAAGGGGAGAGCTCCTACGAGCAGTACTTC
many	TRBV11-2	.	TRBJ1-1	CASSLEGPNTEAFF	TGTGCCAGCAGCTTAGAAGGACCGAACACTGAAGCTTTCTTT
few	TRBV19	TRBD1	TRBJ1-1	CATWDRENTEAFF	TGTGCCACCTGGGACAGAGAGAACACTGAAGCTTTCTTT
.	TRBV12-3/TRBV12-4	.	TRBJ2-3	CASSAGQLTDTQYF	TGTGCCAGCAGCGCGGGACAGCTCACAGATACGCAGTATTTT
.	TRBV7-2	.	TRBJ1-2	CASSSSLLYGYTF	TGTGCCAGCAGCTCGTCGCTTCTTTATGGCTACACCTTC
.	TRBV25-1	.	TRBJ1-1	CASSTGGWTEAFF	TGTGCCAGCAGTACTGGGGGATGGACTGAAGCTTTCTTT
.	TRBV10-3	TRBD1	TRBJ1-5	CAISLDRVQPQHF	TGTGCCATCAGCTTGGACAGGGTGCAGCCCCAGCATTTT
.	TRBV2	.	TRBJ1-6	CASSVGGTLHF	TGTGCCAGCAGTGTTGGGGGTACCCTCCACTTT
many	TRBV9	TRBD2	TRBJ2-2	CASSPSGGVNTGELFF	TGTGCCAGCAGCCCGAGCGGGGGGGTGAACACCGGGGAGCTGTTTTTT
.	TRBV25-1	TRBD2	TRBJ2-3	CASSDASGGGTDTQYF	TGTGCCAGCAGTGACGCCAGCGGGGGGGGAACAGATACGCAGTATTTT
many	TRBV5-5	.	TRBJ2-3	CASSLVVGDTQYF	TGTGCCAGCAGCTTGGTAGTCGGAGATACGCAGTATTTT
.	TRBV25-1	TRBD2	TRBJ2-1	CASSEGGGGRDEQFF	TGTGCCAGCAGTGAGGGGGGCGGGGGGAGGGATGAGCAGTTCTTC
many	TRBV11-2	.	TRBJ2-1	CASSTRQETDNEQFF	TGTGCCAGCAGCACCAGACAGGAAACCGACAATGAGCAGTTCTTC
.	TRBV2	TRBD1	TRBJ1-1	CASSTRDREEAFF	TGTGCCAGCAGTACTCGGGACAGGGAAGAAGCTTTCTTT
.	TRBV19	TRBD1	TRBJ1-5	CASSFSGTAYEHF	TGTGCCAGTAGTTTCTCCGGGACAGCCTACGAGCATTTT
.	TRBV6-1	.	TRBJ2-6	CASSHAVSGANVLTF	TGTGCCAGCAGCCACGCGGTATCTGGGGCCAACGTCCTGACTTTC
few	TRBV25-1	.	TRBJ1-1	CASSEIGGWMNTEAFF	TGTGCCAGCAGTGAGATTGGGGGGTGGATGAACACTGAAGCTTTCTTT
once	TRBV29-1	.	TRBJ1-1	CSVVVGQGTEAFF	TGCAGCGTTGTGGTCGGGCAGGGCACTGAAGCTTTCTTT
few	TRBV19	TRBD1	TRBJ2-7	CASSRQGKNEQYF	TGTGCCAGTAGTAGACAGGGGAAAAACGAGCAGTACTTC
.	TRBV29-1	.	TRBJ1-2	CSVGSYYEQNYGYTF	TGCAGCGTTGGATCTTACTACGAGCAGAACTATGGCTACACCTTC
.	TRBV29-1	.	TRBJ2-1	CSVATGTGANNERFF	.
.	TRBV29-1	.	TRBJ2-7	CSVEVSAGLQYF	TGCAGCGTTGAAGTTTCGGCAGGGCTGCAGTACTTC
once	TRBV5-8	.	TRBJ2-2	CASSDSPTVAGELFF	TGTGCCAGCAGCGACTCACCGACAGTGGCCGGGGAGCTGTTTTTT
.	TRBV2	TRBD1	TRBJ1-2	CASTDRGGPYGYTF	TGTGCCAGTACAGACAGGGGCGGCCCCTATGGCTACACCTTC
many	TRBV13	TRBD1	TRBJ2-3	CASSSFTTGNTDTQYF	TGTGCCAGCAGCTCCTTCACGACAGGGAACACAGATACGCAGTATTTT
.	TRBV15	.	TRBJ2-7	CATSRNPRTATYEQYF	TGTGCCACCAGCAGAAACCCGCGGACAGCGACCTACGAGCAGTACTTC
many	TRBV20-1	TRBD1	TRBJ1-5	CSASGTDSNQPQHF	TGCAGTGCGTCCGGGACAGATAGCAATCAGCCCCAGCATTTT
.	TRBV7-9	TRBD1	TRBJ1-1	CASSLEGAHTEAFF	TGTGCCAGCAGCTTGGAGGGGGCCCACACTGAAGCTTTCTTT
many	TRBV20-1	.	TRBJ1-1	CSAVDGMNTEAFF	TGCAGTGCTGTCGACGGAATGAACACTGAAGCTTTCTTT
few	TRBV4-2	TRBD1	TRBJ2-3	CASSPDRGGHQPHTDTQYF	TGTGCCAGCAGCCCGGACAGGGGTGGGCATCAGCCCCACACAGATACGCAGTATTTT
.	TRBV29-1	TRBD2	TRBJ2-1	CSVPPRSSGRNEQFF	TGCAGCGTTCCCCCCAGGAGTAGCGGGAGAAATGAGCAGTTCTTC
many	TRBV4-3	.	TRBJ1-6	CASSPFPQYNSPLHF	TGCGCCAGCAGCCCCTTCCCGCAGTATAATTCACCCCTCCACTTT
.	TRBV5-6	.	TRBJ1-5	CASSESYTAYSNQPQHF	TGTGCCAGCAGTGAGTCGTATACAGCTTATAGCAATCAGCCCCAGCATTTT
.	TRBV24-1	TRBD1	TRBJ2-5	CATSDIRQGKQETQYF	TGTGCCACCAGTGATATTCGACAGGGTAAACAAGAGACCCAGTACTTC
many	TRBV25-1	.	TRBJ2-3	CASSEVRTDTQYF	TGTGCCAGCAGTGAGGTGAGGACAGATACGCAGTATTTT
few	TRBV7-2	.	TRBJ2-7	CASSPRTKGRQYF	TGTGCCAGCAGCCCCAGGACAAAGGGAAGGCAGTACTTC
.	TRBV7-2	.	TRBJ2-7	CASSPQSSYEQYF	TGTGCCAGCAGCCCCCAATCTTCCTACGAGCAGTACTTC
.	TRBV4-1	.	TRBJ2-1	CASSQVDMISYNEQFF	TGCGCCAGCAGCCAAGTCGATATGATCTCCTACAATGAGCAGTTCTTC
many	TRBV19	TRBD2	TRBJ2-7	CASSTRGGNEQYF	TGTGCCAGTAGTACCCGGGGGGGGAACGAGCAGTACTTC